This TCR beta chain is drawn from a study of cytomegalovirus exposure and HLA in healthy donors. Overall study findings and caveats: Sequencing likely caused a cluster of highly shared sequence variants. Because they were indistinguishable, some V segments, including TRBV6-2 and TRBV6-3, were excluded. As a later analysis showed, several of the most significant clusters appeared to be linked to common viral pathogens.

This CDR3 has 16 amino acids. J gave up 15 bases and V 5 bases, and 15 bases lay outside the gene matches. The germline CDR1 and CDR2 sequences are SGHTA and FQGNSA. 13 Jbeta primers and 60 Vbeta primers were used for the PCR. Produced via immunoSEQ multiplex PCR; TCRdb's table is partial and in-frame only. Here the sample spans fewer than 250,000 clones, roughly three quarters being singletons. As regards this clone: Antigen: not known.

The gene calls are TRBV7-2 and TRBJ2-1; TRBD2 aligns across 14 bases. The sequence came from a woman in her forties or fifties in good health and CMV-seronegative. Input material: PBMCs. The CDR3 region has the DNA TGTGCCAGCAGCGATCGACTAGCGGGGGGGACCGGGAACACGTTCTTC. Translation: CASSDRLAGGTGNTFF.